This T cell receptor beta chain originates from a study of blood T cell repertoires in COVID-19. This table comes from immunoSEQ multiplex PCR, and its TCRdb copy is limited to in-frame clones, with some not included. The data show hundreds of thousands of clones, approximately 86% seen once. The TCR was taken from an older woman with COVID-19, enrolled during active disease. Sequenced input: peripheral blood.

The CDR3, as DNA: TGTGCCAGTAGTTCCCAGGGGGCGAGCACTGAAGCTTTCTTT. Protein sequence: CASSSQGASTEAFF. The V and J genes are TRBV19 and TRBJ1-1; 8 nucleotides agree with TRBD1. The V segment lost 5 bases and the J segment 4 bases; nucleotides outside the gene matches: 6. The CDR3 totals 14 residues. Germline CDR1 and CDR2: LNHDA and SQIVND (reference sequence).